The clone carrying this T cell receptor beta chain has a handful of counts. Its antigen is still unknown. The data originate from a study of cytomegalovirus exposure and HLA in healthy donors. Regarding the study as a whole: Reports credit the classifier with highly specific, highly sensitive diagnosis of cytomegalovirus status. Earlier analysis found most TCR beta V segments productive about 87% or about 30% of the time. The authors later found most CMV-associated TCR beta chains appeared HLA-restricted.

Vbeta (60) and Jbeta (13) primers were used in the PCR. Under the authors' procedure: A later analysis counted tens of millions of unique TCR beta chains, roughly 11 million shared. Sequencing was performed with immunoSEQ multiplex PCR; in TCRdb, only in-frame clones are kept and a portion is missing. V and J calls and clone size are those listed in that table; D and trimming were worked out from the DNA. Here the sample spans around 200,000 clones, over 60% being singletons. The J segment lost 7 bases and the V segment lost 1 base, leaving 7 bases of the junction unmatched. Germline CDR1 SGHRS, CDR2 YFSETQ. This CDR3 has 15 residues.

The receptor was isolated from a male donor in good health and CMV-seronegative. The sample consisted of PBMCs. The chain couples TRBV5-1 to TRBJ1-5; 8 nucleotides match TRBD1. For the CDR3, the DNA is TGCGCCAGCAGCTTGTTAGGACAGGGTGGCCAGCCCCAGCATTTT. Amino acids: CASSLLGQGGQPQHF.